The 32 T cell receptor beta chains below were found in one sample sequenced in a study of CXCR3-negative and CXCR3-positive naive CD8 T cells. Findings and caveats of the study: In CXCR3-positive naive cells, the TRB CDR3s were more hydrophobic than in CXCR3-negative naive cells.

Libraries of TRB cDNA were made by 5' RACE and carried UMIs. TCRdb reanalyzed the 5' RACE reads and collapses them to one entry per CDR3 protein, without DNA. Its table records about 84,000 distinct CDR3 sequences. These TCRs' antigens remain unknown. The sample consisted of naive CXCR3+ CD8+ T cells from blood. Subset described: CD45RO-CCR7+CD27+CD95- naive CD8+ T cells expressing CXCR3 (TNR3+). The receptor source for this set is a human donor in good health. Some clones in this sample may be carry-over from other donors' samples.

The genes are TRBV4-2 and TRBJ2-5; lacking DNA, the TRBD2 call made by TCRdb goes unchecked. CDR1 and CDR2 from the germline V gene are LGHNA and YNFKEQ. The CDR3 has 15 residues. This CDR3 reads CASSQDFGSQETQYF.

The chain recombines TRBV10-3 with TRBJ2-5. In germline, CDR1 is ENHRY, CDR2 SYGVKD. This CDR3 spans 13 amino acids. This CDR3 is CAISEAEWETQYF.

V usage is TRBV28 and J usage is TRBJ2-3. CDR3 size: 14 residues. CDR1 and CDR2 (germline): MDHEN, SYDVKM. This CDR3 is CASSRRQLIDTQYF.

The genes are TRBV6-5 and TRBJ1-1; TCRdb's D call of TRBD1 is untestable without DNA. This CDR3 contains 14 residues. Germline CDR1 is MNHEY and CDR2 is SVGAGI. The CDR3 reads CASSYSSGGNEAFF.

The rearrangement uses TRBV5-1 and TRBJ2-2; the D gene TCRdb calls, TRBD2, cannot be checked with no DNA. Germline V gene sequence: CDR1 SGHRS, CDR2 YFSETQ. This CDR3 contains 18 residues. CDR3 region: CASSLEPAGALNTGELFF.

CDR3 protein: CASSPTPILGAKETQYF. V gene TRBV7-2 combines with J gene TRBJ2-5; TCRdb outputs TRBD1, but without DNA this stays unchecked. The CDR3 runs to 17 residues. Germline V lookup: CDR1 SGHTA, CDR2 FQGNSA.

The CDR3 region is CASSQEASSSSYEQYF. This chain connects TRBV4-3 to TRBJ2-7; absent DNA, TCRdb's TRBD2 call cannot be checked. The CDR3 runs to 16 residues. Germline V gene data show CDR1 as LGHNA and CDR2 as YSLEER.

This sequence joins TRBV5-5 and TRBJ2-5; the TRBD1 assignment by TCRdb is unverifiable without DNA. Germline V gene data show CDR1 as SGHKS and CDR2 as YYEKEE (reference sequence). The CDR3 loop spans 15 amino acids. CDR3 protein: CASSPRDSFQETQYF.

V is TRBV4-2 and J is TRBJ2-7. Germline V CDR1 and CDR2: LGHNA, YNFKEQ. This CDR3 has 17 residues. The chain's CDR3 is CASSQGVQSEAYYEQYF.

The rearrangement joins TRBV4-1 to TRBJ2-2; checking the TCRdb D call of TRBD2 is not possible without DNA. CDR3 length: 14 amino acids. Germline loops: CDR1 MGHRA, CDR2 YSYEKL. The CDR3 protein is CASSQGLHTGELFF.

V and J are TRBV27 and TRBJ2-7. This CDR3 is 15 amino acids long. Germline CDR1 reads MNHEY; CDR2 reads SMNVEV (reference sequence). CDR3 sequence: CASSLSRRGSYEQYF.

The chain uses TRBV14 and TRBJ2-3. CDR3 size: 16 residues. Germline values: CDR1 SGHDN, CDR2 FVKESK. The CDR3 reads CASSQIDSIRTDTQYF. The whole variable domain, remainder taken from reference TRBV14 and TRBJ2-3, is EAGVTQFPSHSVIEKGQTVTLRCDPISGHDNLYWYRRVMGKEIKFLLHFVKESKQDESGMPNNRFLAERTGGTYSTLKVQPAELEDSGVYFCASSQIDSIRTDTQYFGPGTRLTVL.

The CDR3 is CASSPVVGNSYEQYF. The chain carries TRBV18 and TRBJ2-7. Germline V gives CDR1 KGHSH, CDR2 LQKENI. CDR3 length: 15 amino acids.

The chain carries TRBV27 and TRBJ2-5; TCRdb gives TRBD1 as the D gene, but with no DNA this cannot be confirmed. Germline lookup yields CDR1 MNHEY and CDR2 SMNVEV (reference sequence). The CDR3 covers 15 residues. This chain's CDR3 is CASSWDWGARETQYF.

The gene calls are TRBV4-1 and TRBJ2-1; checking the TCRdb D call of TRBD1 is not possible without DNA. This CDR3 is 16 amino acids long. Germline values: CDR1 MGHRA, CDR2 YSYEKL. CDR3: CASSQDWLEGVNEQFF.

The J gene is TRBJ2-1, the V gene TRBV29-1; TCRdb outputs TRBD1, but without DNA this stays unchecked. Germline values: CDR1 SQVTM, CDR2 ANQGSEA. CDR3 length: 16 residues. The CDR3: CSVPDGQGFSYNEQFF.

The rearrangement uses TRBV6-2 or TRBV6-3 and TRBJ2-1; checking the TCRdb D call of TRBD1 is not possible without DNA. Germline V gene lookup returns CDR1 MNHEY and CDR2 SVGEGT. The CDR3 totals 13 residues. CDR3 loop: CASSYGRGREQFF.

This chain connects TRBV14 to TRBJ2-7; with no DNA, the TCRdb D assignment of TRBD2 cannot be verified. This CDR3 is 17 amino acids long. Germline CDR1 is SGHDN and CDR2 is FVKESK. The CDR3 spells CASSHPGGLAGTYEQYF.

The chain carries TRBV27 and TRBJ1-4. Germline CDR1 is MNHEY and CDR2 is SMNVEV (reference sequence). The CDR3 has 15 residues. The CDR3 is CASSFGTESNEKLFF.

The chain employs TRBV2 and TRBJ2-7; TCRdb reports TRBD1, a call that lacks DNA to check it against. The CDR3 is made up of 14 amino acids. CDR1 is SNHLY and CDR2 is FYNNEI in the germline V gene. The CDR3 protein is CASRGPPAWYEQYF.

The chain recombines TRBV28 with TRBJ2-7. Germline lookup yields CDR1 MDHEN and CDR2 SYDVKM. The CDR3 totals 12 residues. The CDR3 sequence: CASSLWGSEQYF.

V gene TRBV20-1 combines with J gene TRBJ2-2. Germline V lookup: CDR1 DFQATT, CDR2 SNEGSKA (reference sequence). This CDR3 region has 14 residues. This CDR3 reads CSARDPWYRGELFF.

The gene calls are TRBV7-2 and TRBJ2-1. Germline CDR1 is SGHTA and CDR2 is FQGNSA. The CDR3 extends over 14 amino acids. CDR3 in amino acids: CASTSQSSYNEQFF.

The genes are TRBV7-6 and TRBJ1-5; TCRdb's D call of TRBD1 is untestable without DNA. Germline V lookup: CDR1 SGHVS, CDR2 FNYEAQ. This CDR3 has 15 amino acids. Here the CDR3 reads CASSPEGTGNQPQHF.

The V call is TRBV6-2 or TRBV6-3, the J call TRBJ2-3; TCRdb outputs TRBD1, but without DNA this stays unchecked. The CDR3 is 12 residues long. Germline CDR1 reads MNHEY; CDR2 reads SVGEGT. CDR3 sequence: CAVQGRGDTQYF.

V usage is TRBV4-1 and J usage is TRBJ2-7; the D call from TCRdb, TRBD1, cannot be confirmed without DNA. The CDR3 consists of 16 residues. In germline, CDR1 is MGHRA, CDR2 YSYEKL. The CDR3: CASSQDAGSGGYEQYF.

The chain combines TRBV29-1 with TRBJ2-2; TCRdb lists TRBD1, though no DNA is available to test this call. The CDR3 consists of 13 residues. Germline V gene data show CDR1 as SQVTM and CDR2 as ANQGSEA. The CDR3 sequence is CSVDIRVSGELFF.

This chain uses TRBV19 with TRBJ2-3; TCRdb designates TRBD1, a call that cannot be tested without DNA. The CDR3 has 14 residues. Germline-derived CDR1 and CDR2 are LNHDA and SQIVND (reference sequence). This CDR3 is CASSRSGQTDTQYF.

The genes are TRBV19 and TRBJ1-5; TCRdb lists TRBD1, though no DNA is available to test this call. Looked up from germline, CDR1 is LNHDA and CDR2 is SQIVND (reference sequence). The CDR3 contains 15 residues. The chain's CDR3 is CASTVGQDINQPQHF. The complete variable domain, with remaining parts taken from reference TRBV19 and TRBJ1-5, reads DGGITQSPKYLFRKEGQNVTLSCEQNLNHDAMYWYRQDPGQGLRLIYYSQIVNDFQKGDIAEGYSVSREKKESFPLTVTSAQKNPTAFYLCASTVGQDINQPQHFGDGTRLSIL.

This chain links TRBV28 with TRBJ2-7; TCRdb picks TRBD1, but there is no DNA to check that call. This CDR3 is built from 14 residues. Germline lookup yields CDR1 MDHEN and CDR2 SYDVKM. CDR3 residues: CASKWTGRAYEQYF.

The chain employs TRBV12-3 or TRBV12-4 and TRBJ2-7; TCRdb lists TRBD2, though no DNA is available to test this call. This CDR3 region has 15 residues. CDR3 residues: CASRAPGLAYYEQYF.

The V gene is TRBV23-1, the J gene TRBJ2-6; TCRdb lists TRBD2, though no DNA is available to test this call. TRBV23-1 is labeled an ORF, and its function is uncertain. The length of the CDR3 is 19 residues. CDR3 region: CASSQAGLAGVCGANVLTF.